These 19 T cell receptor beta chains came from one sample sequenced in a study of T-cell reconstitution after alpha-beta-depleted transplantation in children listed by TCRdb under 2016. The library was built by means of PCR. The reads were generated on an Illumina HiSeq 2500. TCR libraries were prepared with molecular barcoding, using unique molecular identifiers to normalize TCRbeta repertoire quantification. In-frame beta chains were kept once TCRdb had trimmed the public reads at Q25 with fastp and called clones with MiXCR. For every CDR3 protein sequence, its rows merge into one entry that carries the most common genes and DNA. The sample table lists 150,000 to 200,000 distinct CDR3 sequences, approximately 7% of them with a count of one. Together, the top ten hold over 2.5% of the sample. The specimen was PBMCs from the stem cell graft donor, collected from the stem cell graft. The source of these receptors is a human donor who donated a stem cell graft to a child with Wiskott-Aldrich syndrome.

The rearrangement joins TRBV24-1 to TRBJ2-7; 8 bases match TRBD1. With 5 bases clipped from V and 5 bases from J, the junction kept 7 bases outside the gene matches. Looked up from germline, CDR1 is KGHDR and CDR2 is SFDVKD. The CDR3 has 14 amino acids. CDR3 protein: CATSAKDRVNEQYF. Written as DNA, the CDR3 is TGTGCCACCAGTGCCAAGGACAGGGTCAACGAGCAGTACTTC.

This clonotype was counted only a few times. V is TRBV30 and J is TRBJ1-4; D unclear. Between the trimmed V and J ends, which lost 2 bases and 7 bases, there was a span of 11 bases. Germline V gives CDR1 GTSNPN, CDR2 SVGIG (reference sequence). CDR3 size: 13 residues. For the CDR3, the DNA is TGTGCCTGGAGTATGGGGAGAGGTGAAAAACTGTTTTTT. Its translation: CAWSMGRGEKLFF.

This clonotype has ten or more counts. The chain links TRBV7-9 to TRBJ2-7; D remains ambiguous. Trimming removed 3 bases from V and 3 bases from J, with 3 bases in between. The CDR3 length is 11 residues. Germline V gene lookup returns CDR1 SEHNR and CDR2 FQNEAQ (reference sequence). This CDR3 is CASSFNYEQYF. DNA for the CDR3: TGTGCCAGCAGCTTTAACTACGAGCAGTACTTC.

There are many counts of this clonotype. V usage is TRBV12-3 or TRBV12-4 and J usage is TRBJ1-1, with a possible D match to TRBD1 (6 bases). Trimming stripped 7 bases from V and 6 bases from J, with 18 bases between. This CDR3 region has 14 residues. CDR3 coding DNA: TGTGCCAGCATTATAGACAGGTTCACCCCTGAAGCTTTCTTT. Translation: CASIIDRFTPEAFF.

This clonotype was seen many times. The rearrangement links TRBV4-1 to TRBJ2-3; 8 nucleotides line up with TRBD2. V lost 3 bases, J lost 5 bases, and 4 bases stayed unmatched. Germline V gene lookup returns CDR1 MGHRA and CDR2 YSYEKL. The CDR3 has 14 residues. The DNA of the CDR3 is TGCGCCAGCAGCCAGCCGGGGGGGGAAGATACGCAGTATTTT. This translates into CASSQPGGEDTQYF.

In this sample, this clonotype turned up many times. V usage is TRBV15 and J usage is TRBJ2-5, with 8 bases matching TRBD1. The germline CDR1 and CDR2 sequences are LNHNV and YYDKDF (reference sequence). The V and J ends lost 3 bases and 5 bases, in that order; junction bases with no gene match: 14. The CDR3 extends over 17 amino acids. CDR3 nucleotide sequence: TGTGCCACCAGCAGGGACAGGGAACAAGAGTTTTGGGAGACCCAGTACTTC. As protein: CATSRDREQEFWETQYF. The complete variable domain, with remaining parts taken from reference TRBV15 and TRBJ2-5, reads DAMVIQNPRYQVTQFGKPVTLSCSQTLNHNVMYWYQQKSSQAPKLLFHYYDKDFNNEADTPDNFQSRRPNTSFCFLDIRSPGLGDTAMYLCATSRDREQEFWETQYFGPGTRLLVL.

This clonotype appeared many times. The rearrangement uses TRBV29-1 and TRBJ2-1, with D uncertain. Germline loops: CDR1 SQVTM, CDR2 ANQGSEA. Trimming shortened V by 2 bases and J by 0 bases, and 8 bases separated the two germline ends. The CDR3 loop spans 14 amino acids. CDR3 DNA: TGCAGCGTTGAAACGGTGACCTCCTACAATGAGCAGTTCTTC. This codes for CSVETVTSYNEQFF.

The chain couples TRBV28 to TRBJ1-5, with 8 nucleotides matching TRBD1. The CDR3 has 17 residues. V lost 4 bases, J lost 0 bases, and 8 bases stayed unmatched. Germline loops: CDR1 MDHEN, CDR2 SYDVKM. CDR3 loop: CASSSGQEGYSNQPQHF. The CDR3 nucleotides read TGTGCCAGCAGTTCGGGACAGGAGGGCTATAGCAATCAGCCCCAGCATTTT.

This clonotype was found a few times. J is TRBJ2-2 and V is TRBV29-1; D gene ambiguous. With 2 bases removed from V and 2 bases from J, the gap between germline ends came to 3 bases. CDR3 size: 12 residues. Germline CDR1 SQVTM, CDR2 ANQGSEA. In nucleotides, the CDR3 is TGCAGCGTTGAACAAAACACCGGGGAGCTGTTTTTT. It encodes CSVEQNTGELFF.

In its sample, this clonotype was seen many times. This chain connects TRBV10-3 to TRBJ2-7; 8 bases are a match to TRBD2. The CDR3 is 18 residues long. Germline CDR1 ENHRY, CDR2 SYGVKD. The V gene end was trimmed by 4 bases and the J gene end by 0 bases; junction bases not matched to a gene: 14. The CDR3 DNA follows: TGTGCCATCAGTGTCTCGGGGGTTAGCGGGAAAAACTCCTACGAGCAGTACTTC. Translation: CAISVSGVSGKNSYEQYF.

There are many counts of this clonotype. This chain uses TRBV15 with TRBJ2-5; no reliable D call. In germline, CDR1 is LNHNV, CDR2 YYDKDF (reference sequence). The CDR3 covers 13 residues. V shed 0 bases and J shed 5 bases, with 7 bases lying between them. CDR3 sequence (DNA): TGTGCCACCAGCAGAGACGAATCTGAGACCCAGTACTTC. Translation gives CATSRDESETQYF. Full variable domain (rest looked up from reference TRBV15 and TRBJ2-5): DAMVIQNPRYQVTQFGKPVTLSCSQTLNHNVMYWYQQKSSQAPKLLFHYYDKDFNNEADTPDNFQSRRPNTSFCFLDIRSPGLGDTAMYLCATSRDESETQYFGPGTRLLVL.

In its sample, this clonotype was seen many times. The chain carries TRBV20-1 and TRBJ2-2; D may match TRBD1 or TRBD2 (5 bases each). Germline lookup yields CDR1 DFQATT and CDR2 SNEGSKA (reference sequence). The CDR3 covers 11 residues. The CDR3 nucleotides read TGCAGCGCTGGGGGCACCGGGGAGCTGTTTTTT. It translates to CSAGGTGELFF.

This clonotype was recorded many times. V usage is TRBV5-6 and J usage is TRBJ2-7; D is perhaps TRBD1 (6 bases). CDR1 is SGHDT and CDR2 is YYEEEE in the germline V gene. The CDR3 extends over 14 amino acids. Deletions cut 6 bases from V and 5 bases from J, with 18 bases between. The CDR3: CASKLLNRDHEQYF. For the CDR3, the DNA is TGTGCCAGCAAGCTCCTCAACAGGGACCACGAGCAGTACTTC.

This clonotype appeared a few times. This chain uses TRBV3-1 with TRBJ2-3, with TRBD2 matching over 12 bases. Germline trimming cut 4 bases from V and 6 bases from J; bases unmatched to any gene: 11. CDR1 and CDR2 (germline): LGHDT, YNNKEL (reference sequence). This CDR3 is 17 amino acids long. In DNA form, the CDR3 reads TGTGCCAGCAGCCTTTCTAGCGGGGGGGGATCATGGGATACGCAGTATTTT. Encoded protein: CASSLSSGGGSWDTQYF.

There are a few counts of this clonotype. V is TRBV5-1 and J is TRBJ1-1; 8 bases line up with TRBD1. Trimming removed 5 bases from V and 1 base from J; junction bases left unmatched: 4. Germline CDR1 SGHRS, CDR2 YFSETQ. The CDR3 loop spans 14 amino acids. The CDR3 spells CASSQQGGNTEAFF. Here the CDR3 DNA reads TGCGCCAGCAGTCAACAGGGGGGGAACACTGAAGCTTTCTTT.

This clonotype has more than one count but fewer than ten. The chain carries TRBV2 and TRBJ2-3, with D perhaps TRBD1 or TRBD2 (6 bases each). There are 15 residues in the CDR3. V was trimmed by 4 bases and J by 1 base, leaving 12 bases between them. Germline V CDR1 and CDR2: SNHLY, FYNNEI. In DNA form, the CDR3 reads TGTGCCAGCAGTGCCCCGGAGGGGGGCACAGATACGCAGTATTTT. It codes for CASSAPEGGTDTQYF.

At least ten counts were recorded for this clonotype. The chain employs TRBV12-3 or TRBV12-4 and TRBJ2-7; tentatively, D is TRBD2 (6 bases). The ends were cut back, 0 bases at V and 4 bases at J, with 16 bases in the middle. This CDR3 is 16 amino acids long. CDR3 amino acids: CASSLALGGMGYEQYF. Here the CDR3 DNA reads TGTGCCAGCAGTTTAGCCTTAGGAGGGATGGGGTACGAGCAGTACTTC.

This clonotype has at least ten counts. The chain has TRBV27 and TRBJ2-5; 7 bases map to TRBD1. The length of the CDR3 is 17 residues. J gave up 2 bases and V 1 base, and 10 bases lay outside the gene matches. Germline lookup yields CDR1 MNHEY and CDR2 SMNVEV (reference sequence). CDR3 coding DNA: TGTGCCAGCAGTTTATTGCCCGCTGGCAGGGGGCAAGAGACCCAGTACTTC. This sequence encodes CASSLLPAGRGQETQYF.

This clonotype was observed at least ten times. CDR3 in DNA: TGTGCCAGCAGATCCAGGGGCAATCCGAACACCGGGGAGCTGTTTTTT. This sequence encodes CASRSRGNPNTGELFF. The rearrangement links TRBV7-6 to TRBJ2-2; TRBD1 is a possible D gene (6 bases). This CDR3 has 16 residues. Germline-derived CDR1 and CDR2 are SGHVS and FNYEAQ. Trimming removed 6 bases from V and 0 bases from J, with 14 bases in between. The full variable domain, with the rest looked up from reference TRBV7-6 and TRBJ2-2, is GAGVSQSPRYKVTKRGQDVALRCDPISGHVSLYWYRQALGQGPEFLTYFNYEAQQDKSGLPNDRFSAERPEGSISTLTIQRTEQRDSAMYRCASRSRGNPNTGELFFGEGSRLTVL.